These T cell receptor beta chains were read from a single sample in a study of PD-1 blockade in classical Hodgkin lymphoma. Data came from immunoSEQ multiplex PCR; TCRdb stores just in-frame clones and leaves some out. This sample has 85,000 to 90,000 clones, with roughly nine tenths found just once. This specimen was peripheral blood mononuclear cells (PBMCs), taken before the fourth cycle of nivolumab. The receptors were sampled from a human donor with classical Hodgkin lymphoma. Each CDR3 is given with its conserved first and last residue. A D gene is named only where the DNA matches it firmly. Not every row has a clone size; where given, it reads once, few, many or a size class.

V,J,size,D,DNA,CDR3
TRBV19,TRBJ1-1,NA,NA,TGTGCCAGTAGTATGGTTTTCGGGACCATGAACCCTGAAGCTTTCTTT,CASSMVFGTMNPEAFF
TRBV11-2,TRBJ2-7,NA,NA,TGTGCCAGCAGCTTAGGGGCGGTGGGAGTGAGCGAGCAGTACTTC,CASSLGAVGVSEQYF
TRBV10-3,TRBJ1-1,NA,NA,TGTGCCATCAGTGACCAGGGACGGATGAACACTGAAGCTTTCTTT,CAISDQGRMNTEAFF
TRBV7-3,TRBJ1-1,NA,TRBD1,TGTGCCAGCAGCTCGGGACAGGGATGGACTGAAGCTTTCTTT,CASSSGQGWTEAFF
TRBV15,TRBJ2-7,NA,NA,TGTGCCACCAGCAGAGTGGAAAGGAGCTCCTACGAGCAGTACTTC,CATSRVERSSYEQYF
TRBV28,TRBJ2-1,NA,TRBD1,TGTGCCAGCAGTTTATTTAAGGGACAGGGGTACTACAATGAGCAGTTCTTC,CASSLFKGQGYYNEQFF
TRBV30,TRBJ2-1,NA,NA,TGTGCCTGGATTGGGTCCAAAGGGCTCACTGAGCAGTTCTTC,CAWIGSKGLTEQFF
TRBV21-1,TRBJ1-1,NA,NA,TGTGCCAGCAGCAAAGTAGGGGGGTCCATGGCTTTCTTT,CASSKVGGSMAFF
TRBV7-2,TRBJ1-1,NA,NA,TGTGCCAGCAGCATACGACCGAACACTGAAGCTTTCTTT,CASSIRPNTEAFF
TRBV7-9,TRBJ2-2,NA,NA,TGTGCCAGCAGCCCCGGGGAGGCTTTGCCCGGGGAGCTGTTTTTT,CASSPGEALPGELFF
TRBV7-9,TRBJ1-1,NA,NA,TGTGCCAGCAGCTTCCGCGGGATTAGGGAAGGAACTGAAGCTTTCTTT,CASSFRGIREGTEAFF
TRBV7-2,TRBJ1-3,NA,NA,TGTGCCAGCAGCCCACAGGGAAACACCATATATTTT,CASSPQGNTIYF
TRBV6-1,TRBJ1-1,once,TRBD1,TGTGCCAGCAGTTGGACAGGGGGGAACACTGAAGCTTTCTTT,CASSWTGGNTEAFF
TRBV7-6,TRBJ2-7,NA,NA,TGTGCCAGCAGCTTAGTACACGGAACCTCCTACGAGCAGTACTTC,CASSLVHGTSYEQYF
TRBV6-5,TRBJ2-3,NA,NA,TGTGCCAGCAGTCTCGACTCCTATACGCAGTATTTT,CASSLDSYTQYF
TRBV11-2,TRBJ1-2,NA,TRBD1,TGTGCCAGCAGCTTCCGAGGGGGCTACACGGGCTACACCTTC,CASSFRGGYTGYTF
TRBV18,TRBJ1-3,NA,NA,TGTGCCAGCTCCTCCGACGGAAACACCATATATTTT,CASSSDGNTIYF
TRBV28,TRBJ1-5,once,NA,TGTGCCAGCAGTTTACAAGGCAATCAGCCCCAGCATTTT,CASSLQGNQPQHF
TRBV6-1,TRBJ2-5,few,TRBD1,TGTGCCAGCAGCCCCGGGACAGAGTACCAAGAGACCCAGTACTTC,CASSPGTEYQETQYF
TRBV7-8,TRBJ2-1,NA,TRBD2,TGTGCCAGCAGCTTAGCGAGGAGCGGGGGGGCCGGTAGTGAGCAGTTCTTC,CASSLARSGGAGSEQFF
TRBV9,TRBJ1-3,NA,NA,TGTGCCAGCAGCGCCAACAGGGCCGGAGGAAACACCATATATTTT,CASSANRAGGNTIYF
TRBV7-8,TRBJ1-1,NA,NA,TGTGCCAGCAGCCTAGGGAGGGGGAACACTGAAGCTTTCTTT,CASSLGRGNTEAFF
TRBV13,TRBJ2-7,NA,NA,TGTGCCAGCAGCTTAAACAGCCCCTACGAGCAGTACTTC,CASSLNSPYEQYF
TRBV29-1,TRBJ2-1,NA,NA,TGCAGCGTTGGCGGGCATGAGCAGTTCTTC,CSVGGHEQFF
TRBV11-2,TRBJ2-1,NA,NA,TGTGCCACCGCCGAAGTCAGCTCCTACAATGAGCAGTTCTTC,CATAEVSSYNEQFF
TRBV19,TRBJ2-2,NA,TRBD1,TGTGCCAGTAGCATCGGGACAGGGAACACCGGGGAGCTGTTTTTT,CASSIGTGNTGELFF
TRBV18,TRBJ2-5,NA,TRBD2,TGTGCCAGCTCATCACTGGGGACTAGCGGGAGTACGTTAGAGCAGTACTTC,CASSSLGTSGSTLEQYF
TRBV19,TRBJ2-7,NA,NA,TGTGCCAGTAGTATCGGTCAGGGAAGTGTGTACGAGCAGTACTTC,CASSIGQGSVYEQYF
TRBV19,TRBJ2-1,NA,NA,TGTGCCAGTAGTATGTCCAAGCTTGAGCAGTTCTTC,CASSMSKLEQFF
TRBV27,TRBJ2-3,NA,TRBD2,TGTGCCAGCAGTGAGCTAGCGGGGGGGCAAGCAGATACGCAGTATTTT,CASSELAGGQADTQYF
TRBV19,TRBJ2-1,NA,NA,TGTGCCAGTAGTATAGATACCTTGGCTAGCACGATCGACAATGAGCAGTTCTTC,CASSIDTLASTIDNEQFF
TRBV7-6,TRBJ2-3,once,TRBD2,TGTGCCAGCAGCTCCACTAGCGGGGGAAGCACAGATACGCAGTATTTT,CASSSTSGGSTDTQYF
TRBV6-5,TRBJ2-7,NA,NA,TGTGCCACCTCGGACAACCCCTACGAGCAGTACTTC,CATSDNPYEQYF
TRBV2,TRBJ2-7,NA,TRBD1,TGTGCCAGCAGGGGAACCACAGGGGCCTACGAGCAGTACTTC,CASRGTTGAYEQYF
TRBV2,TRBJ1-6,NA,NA,TGTGCCAGCACCGGGTATTCACCCCTCCACTTT,CASTGYSPLHF
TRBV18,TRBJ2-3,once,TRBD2,TGTGCCAGCTCACCTTTAGCGGGGGGCACAGATACGCAGTATTTT,CASSPLAGGTDTQYF
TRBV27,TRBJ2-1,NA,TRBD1,TGTGCCAGCAGTATTTGGGGGACAGAAAAATTTAATGAGCAGTTCTTC,CASSIWGTEKFNEQFF
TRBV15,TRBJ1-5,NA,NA,TGTGCCACCAGCAGGACTAGGACAAATCAGCCCCAGCATTTT,CATSRTRTNQPQHF
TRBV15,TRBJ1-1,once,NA,TGTGCCACCAGCAGGGGATTTTTACAAAACACTGAAGCTTTCTTT,CATSRGFLQNTEAFF
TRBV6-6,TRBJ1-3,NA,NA,TGTGCCAGCAGCTTGGACAGCCGCTCTGGAAACACCATATATTTT,CASSLDSRSGNTIYF
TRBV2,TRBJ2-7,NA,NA,TGTGCCAGCATGGGGTACATAGGGTACGAGCAGTACTTC,CASMGYIGYEQYF
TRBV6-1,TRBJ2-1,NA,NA,TGTGCCAGCAGTTATACCTCGGGACAGCAGTTCTTC,CASSYTSGQQFF
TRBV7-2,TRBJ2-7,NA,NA,TGTGCCAGCAGCTTAGGACACCGGGACCCCCGGTACTTC,CASSLGHRDPRYF
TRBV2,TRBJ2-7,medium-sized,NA,TGTGCCAGCAGTGGAGGAGAGAGCTCCTACGAGCAGTACTTC,CASSGGESSYEQYF
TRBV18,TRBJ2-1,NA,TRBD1,TGTGCCAGCTCATCGACAGGGCCGGGCGAGCAGTTCTTC,CASSSTGPGEQFF
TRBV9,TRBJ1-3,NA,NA,TGTGCCAGCAGCGTAATCGGAAACTCTGGAAACACCATATATTTT,CASSVIGNSGNTIYF